The 21 T cell receptor beta chains below come from one sample, sequenced in a study of T cell repertoires in cytomegalovirus infection. TCRdb called the reads again in MiXCR, with one record for every CDR3 protein. The sample has about 180,000 distinct CDR3 sequences; approximately 18% are singletons. What was sequenced was CD8+ T cells from PBMCs. Receptor source: a human donor in good health (CMV status not recorded). Some clones in this sample may be carry-over from other donors' samples.

In DNA form, the CDR3 reads TGTGCCAGTAGTGCCGCTAGCGGGGGGAGCTACGAGCAGTACTTC. Residues: CASSAASGGSYEQYF. The V gene is TRBV19, the J gene TRBJ2-7, with 11 bases matching TRBD2. Trimming took 5 bases from V and 3 from J; bases not matched to a gene: 6. The CDR3 totals 15 residues. CDR1 is LNHDA and CDR2 is SQIVND in the germline V gene (reference sequence).

V is TRBV25-1 and J is TRBJ1-2; D may be TRBD1 (6 bases). Trimming removed 2 bases from V and 6 bases from J, with 10 bases in between. CDR3 length equals 13 residues. The V gene's germline CDR1 is MGHDK and CDR2 SYGVNS. The CDR3 nucleotides are TGTGCCAGCAGTGAAAACAGGGTCCATGGCTACACCTTC. Translation: CASSENRVHGYTF.

The V gene is TRBV28, the J gene TRBJ2-3; 7 bases are shared with TRBD2. Germline CDR1 reads MDHEN; CDR2 reads SYDVKM. The V gene end was trimmed by 5 bases and the J gene end by 0 bases; junction bases not matched to a gene: 8. CDR3 length equals 16 residues. The CDR3 DNA reads as TGTGCCAGCAGTCCGGAGAGCGGGGCTAGCACAGATACGCAGTATTTT. It yields the protein CASSPESGASTDTQYF.

CDR3 sequence reads: CASRHGLAGAQETQYF. DNA of the CDR3: TGCGCCAGCAGACACGGCCTAGCGGGAGCTCAAGAGACCCAGTACTTC. The V and J genes are TRBV4-3 and TRBJ2-5; 10 bases map to TRBD2. V shed 6 bases and J 2 bases; nucleotides not matched to a gene: 9. There are 16 residues in the CDR3. In germline, CDR1 is LGHNA, CDR2 YSLEER.

This clonotype was counted only a few times. This chain connects TRBV7-6 to TRBJ2-1, with D possibly matching TRBD1 (6 bases). V was pared by 5 bases and J by 6 bases, with 20 bases between. CDR3 length equals 16 residues. Germline CDR1 SGHVS, CDR2 FNYEAQ. DNA for the CDR3: TGTGCCAGCAGCGCGTCCGGGACAAAATTTTTCAATGAGCAGTTCTTC. As protein: CASSASGTKFFNEQFF.

At least ten counts were recorded for this clonotype. V and J are TRBV7-2 and TRBJ1-1; D unclear. The CDR3 is 13 amino acids. The V and J ends lost 2 bases and 1 base respectively, with 5 bases between them. Germline loops: CDR1 SGHTA, CDR2 FQGNSA. CDR3 bases: TGTGCCAGCAGCTTATTCGGGAACACTGAAGCTTTCTTT. Its translation: CASSLFGNTEAFF. The variable domain in full, with the rest retrieved from reference TRBV7-2 and TRBJ1-1, is GAGVSQSPSNKVTEKGKDVELRCDPISGHTALYWYRQSLGQGLEFLIYFQGNSAPDKSGLPSDRFSAERTGGSVSTLTIQRTQQEDSAVYLCASSLFGNTEAFFGQGTRLTVV.

V and J are TRBV20-1 and TRBJ1-2; 8 bases are a match to TRBD1. Germline CDR1 and CDR2: DFQATT and SNEGSKA (reference sequence). With V trimmed by 5 bases and J by 6 bases, 11 bases remained unmatched. CDR3 length: 14 amino acids. This CDR3 reads CSAPPETGDDGYTF. The CDR3 DNA is TGCAGTGCTCCTCCCGAGACAGGGGACGATGGCTACACCTTC.

The chain has TRBV15 and TRBJ2-3, with TRBD2 as a possible D gene (6 bases). Germline values: CDR1 LNHNV, CDR2 YYDKDF (reference sequence). V was cut by 8 bases and J by 3 bases, with 15 bases left in between. The CDR3 contains 14 residues. CDR3 sequence reads: CATSGSRGTDTQYF. CDR3 coding DNA: TGTGCCACCTCTGGCAGCCGGGGGACAGATACGCAGTATTTT.

The J gene is TRBJ2-2, the V gene TRBV6-6; a possible D gene is TRBD2 (6 bases). The CDR3 spans 15 residues. Looked up from germline, CDR1 is MNHNY and CDR2 is SVGAGI (reference sequence). V was shortened by 6 bases and J by 1 base, with 12 bases between the two germline ends. CDR3 sequence reads: CASRPRDWNTGELFF. CDR3 DNA: TGTGCCAGCAGACCCCGGGACTGGAACACCGGGGAGCTGTTTTTT.

This rearrangement joins TRBV12-3 or TRBV12-4 to TRBJ2-7; 7 bases match TRBD2. J lost 0 bases, V lost 6 bases, and 8 bases had no gene match. This CDR3 comprises 15 residues. The CDR3 region is CASSKGLAVSYEQYF. The CDR3 nucleotides read TGTGCCAGCAGCAAAGGGCTAGCGGTCTCCTACGAGCAGTACTTC.

This clonotype turned up a few times. This chain uses TRBV29-1 with TRBJ2-5; the D gene is possibly TRBD2 (6 bases). Germline CDR1 and CDR2: SQVTM and ANQGSEA. Trimming stripped 6 bases from V and 0 bases from J, with 14 bases between. The length of the CDR3 is 14 residues. CDR3 amino acids: CSVSGDPHQETQYF. DNA of the CDR3: TGCAGCGTCTCGGGGGACCCTCACCAAGAGACCCAGTACTTC.

This clonotype has more than one count but fewer than ten. The J gene is TRBJ1-2, the V gene TRBV4-2; D ambiguous. V lost 0 bases, J lost 4 bases, and 12 bases lay in between. The CDR3 runs to 15 residues. Germline CDR1 LGHNA, CDR2 YNFKEQ. The DNA of the CDR3 is TGTGCCAGCAGCCAAGAGAGGGCCTCTGGCTATGGCTACACCTTC. This codes for CASSQERASGYGYTF.

Regarding this clonotype: This may be a read error, as it is one base from a much larger clone. The chain joins TRBV7-9 to TRBJ2-7; TRBD1 or TRBD2 may be the D gene (5 bases each). Looked up from germline, CDR1 is SEHNR and CDR2 is FQNEAQ (reference sequence). The CDR3 has 11 residues. The CDR3 bases are TGTGCCATCAGCTTTGGGGGCGAGCAGTACTTC. This encodes CAISFGGEQYF. The variable domain in full, with the rest retrieved from reference TRBV7-9 and TRBJ2-7, is DTGVSQNPRHKITKRGQNVTFRCDPISEHNRLYWYRQTLGQGPEFLTYFQNEAQLEKSRLLSDRFSAERPKGSFSTLEIQRTEQGDSAMYLCAISFGGEQYFGPGTRLTVT.

This clonotype was found a few times. This sequence joins TRBV5-6 and TRBJ2-1, with D uncertain. This CDR3 has 16 amino acids. CDR1 and CDR2 (germline): SGHDT, YYEEEE. V lost 4 bases to trimming and J lost 0 bases, with 14 bases between them. CDR3 nucleotide sequence: TGTGCCAGCAGCATCTTGAGTGATAGCTCCTACAATGAGCAGTTCTTC. Translated: CASSILSDSSYNEQFF.

The gene calls are TRBV12-3 or TRBV12-4 and TRBJ1-1; perhaps TRBD1 as D (5 bases). V gave up 1 base and J gave up 3 bases, with 9 bases separating them. CDR3 length: 14 amino acids. The CDR3 nucleotides are TGTGCCAGCAGTTTAGTGTTCAGGGACACTGAAGCTTTCTTT. Protein sequence: CASSLVFRDTEAFF.

V and J are TRBV11-2 and TRBJ2-1, with 14 bases matching TRBD2. CDR1 and CDR2 (germline): SGHAT, FQNNGV. The CDR3 runs 16 residues. V lost 4 bases, J lost 7 bases, and 6 bases stayed unmatched. CDR3: CASSSARTSGGNEQFF. CDR3 DNA sequence: TGTGCCAGCAGCTCAGCCCGGACTAGCGGGGGGAATGAGCAGTTCTTC.

This clonotype was recorded once. The chain has TRBV6-2 or TRBV6-3 and TRBJ2-4; D is unclear. In germline, CDR1 is MNHEY, CDR2 SVGEGT. V was clipped by 2 bases and J by 0 bases, with 8 bases between them. This CDR3 comprises 15 residues. CDR3 sequence reads: CASSYPEAAKNIQYF. CDR3 bases: TGTGCCAGCAGTTACCCTGAGGCAGCCAAAAACATTCAGTACTTC.

The chain carries TRBV5-1 and TRBJ2-5; TRBD1 aligns across 10 bases. This CDR3 spans 15 amino acids. The V gene's germline CDR1 is SGHRS and CDR2 YFSETQ. The V and J ends lost 4 bases and 1 base, in that order; junction bases with no gene match: 4. CDR3 DNA sequence: TGCGCCAGCAGCCTGGACAGGGGGATCCAAGAGACCCAGTACTTC. Encoded protein: CASSLDRGIQETQYF.

The chain uses TRBV28 and TRBJ1-5; D not certain. CDR1 and CDR2 (germline): MDHEN, SYDVKM. The CDR3 runs 15 residues. Trimming shortened V by 6 bases and J by 0 bases, and 12 bases separated the two germline ends. This CDR3 is CASRLPEYSNQPQHF. The CDR3, as DNA: TGTGCCAGCAGACTGCCAGAGTATAGCAATCAGCCCCAGCATTTT.

The rearrangement links TRBV11-2 to TRBJ1-6; 9 nucleotides align to TRBD1. Trimming removed 4 bases from V and 10 bases from J; junction bases left unmatched: 5. The germline V gene encodes CDR1 SGHAT and CDR2 FQNNGV. The CDR3 is 14 residues long. In nucleotides, the CDR3 is TGTGCCAGCAGCTACGGGACAGGGCAATCACCCCTCCACTTT. Its translation: CASSYGTGQSPLHF.

In DNA form, the CDR3 reads TGTGCCAGCAGCCCAGGACGGGAGAACACTGAAGCTTTCTTT. Its translation: CASSPGRENTEAFF. The chain links TRBV7-6 to TRBJ1-1; D ambiguous. Germline V gives CDR1 SGHVS, CDR2 FNYEAQ. The CDR3 has 14 residues. The V end was cut by 5 bases, the J end by 1 base, with 11 bases between.